This TCR beta chain is drawn from a study of response to subunit inactivated influenza vaccine. The germline V gene encodes CDR1 MDHEN and CDR2 SYDVKM. After removal of 6 bases from V and 5 bases from J, the junction contained 10 bases not matched to a gene. The CDR3 runs to 15 residues. In TCRdb, the RT-PCR reads were re-called with MiXCR into one record per CDR3 protein. The table shows a few hundred thousand distinct CDR3 sequences, with 22% occurring only once. The chain employs TRBV28 and TRBJ1-5; 7 bases line up with TRBD1. The clonotype originates from a man aged 45 to 70 who received an inactivated influenza vaccine. The specimen was PBMCs from blood, collected about 19 months after vaccination. This chain's CDR3 is CASRARGRGHQPQHF. DNA for the CDR3: TGTGCCAGCAGGGCTAGGGGGCGCGGGCATCAGCCCCAGCATTTT.